Presented here are 8 T cell receptor beta chains from one specimen sequenced in a study of cytomegalovirus exposure and HLA in healthy donors. The PCR had 60 Vbeta and 13 Jbeta primers. Using immunoSEQ multiplex PCR, the repertoire was profiled, and TCRdb retains in-frame clones only, with some absent. Here the sample spans 100,000 or so clones, 80% being singletons. Specimen: PBMCs. These receptor sequences come from a man aged 25-45 years in good health and CMV-seropositive.

The gene calls are TRBV5-1 and TRBJ2-3, with TRBD1 matching over 8 bases. With 4 bases clipped from V and 0 bases from J, the junction kept 7 bases outside the gene matches. Germline V gives CDR1 SGHRS, CDR2 YFSETQ. This CDR3 region has 16 residues. DNA of the CDR3: TGCGCCAGCAGCCCCGGACAGGGCCTAAGCACAGATACGCAGTATTTT. The encoded protein is CASSPGQGLSTDTQYF.

CDR3 residues: CASNTGGANEQFF. CDR3 nucleotides: TGTGCCAGCAACACGGGAGGGGCTAATGAGCAGTTCTTC. The V and J genes are TRBV27 and TRBJ2-1, with TRBD2 matching 8 bases. This CDR3 comprises 13 residues. Germline loops: CDR1 MNHEY, CDR2 SMNVEV (reference sequence). With 7 bases clipped from V and 7 bases from J, the junction kept 6 bases outside the gene matches.

V usage is TRBV6-5 and J usage is TRBJ2-5; possible D gene TRBD2, 5 bases. The CDR3 runs 14 residues. CDR1 and CDR2 (germline): MNHEY, SVGAGI. Trimming removed 5 bases at V and 2 bases at J, with 12 bases between. The CDR3 spells CASSRPGSQETQYF. The DNA of the CDR3 is TGTGCCAGCAGTCGTCCGGGGTCACAAGAGACCCAGTACTTC.

The chain has TRBV27 and TRBJ1-6, with D tentatively TRBD1 (5 bases). The CDR3 sequence is 16 residues long. Between the trimmed V and J ends, which lost 4 bases and 7 bases, there was a span of 17 bases. Germline V gene sequence: CDR1 MNHEY, CDR2 SMNVEV (reference sequence). The CDR3 coding sequence is TGTGCCAGCAGTTCCAGGACACGGGTCGGGAATTCACCCCTCCACTTT. Encoded protein: CASSSRTRVGNSPLHF.

This clone was seen more than once but under ten times. V and J are TRBV6-1 and TRBJ2-1; a possible D gene is TRBD1 (6 bases). Germline V gene data show CDR1 as MNHNS and CDR2 as SASEGT. The CDR3 extends over 15 amino acids. Between the trimmed V and J ends, which lost 3 bases and 2 bases, there was a span of 11 bases. As DNA, the CDR3 is TGTGCCAGCAGTGAGGACAGTGGGGCCTACAATGAGCAGTTCTTC. It translates to CASSEDSGAYNEQFF.

This clone was detected only a few times. This sequence joins TRBV15 and TRBJ2-5; 9 nucleotides align to TRBD2. The end of the DNA fits TRBJ2-7 better, so the J call may be wrong. Germline V CDR1 and CDR2: LNHNV, YYDKDF (reference sequence). CDR3 length: 15 residues. CDR3 loop: CATSRVAGDLYEQYF. The CDR3 coding sequence is TGTGCCACCAGCAGAGTAGCGGGGGACCTCTACGAGCAGTACTTC.

The CDR3 protein is CASSLGQAPYGYTF. CDR3 in DNA: TGTGCCAGCAGTTTAGGACAGGCTCCCTATGGCTACACCTTC. The chain uses TRBV28 and TRBJ1-2; 7 nucleotides line up with TRBD1. The CDR3 is made up of 14 amino acids. V was pared by 2 bases and J by 4 bases, with 4 bases of the junction left unmatched. Germline V gene lookup returns CDR1 MDHEN and CDR2 SYDVKM.

The chain is built from TRBV9 and TRBJ2-3, with TRBD2 matching 7 bases. Germline loops: CDR1 SGDLS, CDR2 YYNGEE. The CDR3 length is 17 residues. The V segment lost 0 bases and the J segment 2 bases; nucleotides outside the gene matches: 9. CDR3 nucleotides: TGTGCCAGCAGCGTAGGCGGGGTGGGGGGGAACACAGATACGCAGTATTTT. This encodes CASSVGGVGGNTDTQYF.